These 23 T cell receptor beta chains were all obtained from the same sample, sequenced in a study of T cell changes during pregnancy in multiple sclerosis. Method: immunoSEQ multiplex PCR; TCRdb's copy keeps in-frame clones and lacks some. The sample has around 75,000 clones, about 91% seen once; the top ten hold about 0.27%. Sequencing used CD4+ T cells from peripheral blood mononuclear cells, obtained in the third trimester of pregnancy. All receptors derive from a female donor in good health, enrolled as a control in a pregnancy study.

DNA of the CDR3: TGTGCCTGGAGTGTACTACTGAGTCAAGAGACCCAGTACTTC. Translated, it gives CAWSVLLSQETQYF. The chain recombines TRBV30 with TRBJ2-5, with no clear D. V lost 0 bases and J 2 bases, leaving 10 bases between the germline ends. The germline V gene has CDR1 GTSNPN and CDR2 SVGIG (reference sequence). CDR3 length: 14 residues.

This clone was counted a few times. V usage is TRBV11-3 and J usage is TRBJ1-1, with TRBD1 matching over 11 bases. V lost 5 bases, J lost 9 bases, and 5 bases stayed unmatched. Germline-derived CDR1 and CDR2 are SGHNT and YENEEA. The CDR3 is 13 residues long. This CDR3 reads CASSDQDRGQAFF. The CDR3 coding sequence is TGTGCCAGCAGCGACCAGGACAGGGGGCAAGCTTTCTTT.

This clone turned up a few times. The chain carries TRBV5-1 and TRBJ1-4; 7 nucleotides agree with TRBD1. V gave up 6 bases and J gave up 5 bases; unmatched junction bases: 7. The CDR3 has 14 residues. Germline assignment: CDR1 SGHRS and CDR2 YFSETQ. The CDR3 DNA follows: TGCGCCAGCACCTCACAGGGGTTAAATGAAAAACTGTTTTTT. Protein product: CASTSQGLNEKLFF.

V and J are TRBV2 and TRBJ1-5, with D unclear. V was shortened by 4 bases and J by 0 bases, with 10 bases between the two germline ends. This CDR3 region has 15 residues. CDR1 is SNHLY, CDR2 FYNNEI, per germline. CDR3 bases: TGTGCCAGCAGTGCTGAGGTTTATAGCAATCAGCCCCAGCATTTT. It codes for CASSAEVYSNQPQHF. Full variable domain (missing parts from reference TRBV2 and TRBJ1-5): EPEVTQTPSHQVTQMGQEVILRCVPISNHLYFYWYRQILGQKVEFLVSFYNNEISEKSEIFDDQFSVERPDGSNFTLKIRSTKLEDSAMYFCASSAEVYSNQPQHFGDGTRLSIL.

This chain connects TRBV9 to TRBJ1-4; 8 positions match TRBD1. Per the germline V gene, CDR1 is SGDLS and CDR2 is YYNGEE. J was trimmed by 8 bases and V by 2 bases; bases with no gene match: 5. The CDR3 sequence is 14 residues long. The CDR3 protein is CASSVGQDGEKLFF. The CDR3 region has the DNA TGTGCCAGCAGCGTGGGACAGGATGGGGAAAAACTGTTTTTT.

The V call is TRBV19, the J call TRBJ2-3; 12 nucleotides align to TRBD1. Germline V gene sequence: CDR1 LNHDA, CDR2 SQIVND (reference sequence). With V trimmed by 7 bases and J by 11 bases, 22 bases remained unmatched. This CDR3 has 18 amino acids. The CDR3 reads CASMQHSGTGGNRPEQYF. The CDR3, as DNA: TGTGCCAGTATGCAACACTCCGGGACAGGGGGCAATAGACCCGAGCAGTATTTT.

The chain carries TRBV7-2 and TRBJ1-5; D call uncertain. The V gene lost 0 bases and the J gene lost 1 base, with 7 bases spanning the gap. CDR3 size: 15 residues. Germline CDR1 reads SGHTA; CDR2 reads FQGNSA. As DNA, the CDR3 is TGTGCCAGCAGCTTAGCCCCCGGGAGCAATCAGCCCCAGCATTTT. This encodes CASSLAPGSNQPQHF.

V gene TRBV27 combines with J gene TRBJ2-7; 8 positions agree with TRBD1. The CDR3 is 14 amino acids. J gave up 5 bases and V 5 bases, and 8 bases lay outside the gene matches. Germline CDR1 reads MNHEY; CDR2 reads SMNVEV (reference sequence). CDR3 DNA sequence: TGTGCCAGCAGTCGGTTCCAGGGGGCGGACGAGCAGTACTTC. Translation gives CASSRFQGADEQYF.

V usage is TRBV6-6 and J usage is TRBJ2-1, with D perhaps TRBD2 (5 bases). This CDR3 spans 14 amino acids. Germline loops: CDR1 MNHNY, CDR2 SVGAGI (reference sequence). V was pared by 5 bases and J by 0 bases, with 8 bases between. In DNA, the CDR3 is TGTGCCAGCAGTGCTAGCACCTCCTACAATGAGCAGTTCTTC. Translation: CASSASTSYNEQFF.

The J gene is TRBJ1-2, the V gene TRBV30; no clear D gene. The CDR3 runs to 12 residues. V lost 3 bases and J 8 bases, leaving 13 bases between the germline ends. Germline lookup yields CDR1 GTSNPN and CDR2 SVGIG (reference sequence). CDR3 amino acids: CAWSRGLGGYTF. The CDR3 coding sequence is TGTGCCTGGAGCCGAGGGTTGGGGGGCTACACCTTC. The full variable domain, rest sourced from reference TRBV30 and TRBJ1-2, is SQTIHQWPATLVQPVGSPLSLECTVEGTSNPNLYWYRQAAGRGLQLLFYSVGIGQISSEVPQNLSASRPQDRQFILSSKKLLLSDSGFYLCAWSRGLGGYTFGSGTRLTVV.

The chain links TRBV7-2 to TRBJ2-1, with 8 nucleotides matching TRBD2. CDR1 and CDR2 (germline): SGHTA, FQGNSA. The CDR3 sequence is 16 residues long. The V segment lost 5 bases and the J segment 8 bases; nucleotides outside the gene matches: 14. The CDR3 DNA is TGTGCCAGCAGCCGTGGGGCGGGGGGCCTTTCCTATGAGCAGTTCTTC. Protein sequence: CASSRGAGGLSYEQFF.

The chain recombines TRBV9 with TRBJ2-2; 7 bases fit TRBD1. The CDR3 runs to 16 residues. V gave up 2 bases and J gave up 0 bases; unmatched junction bases: 4. Germline-derived CDR1 and CDR2 are SGDLS and YYNGEE. CDR3 nucleotides: TGTGCCAGCAGCGTTGGGACAGTCGCGAACACCGGGGAGCTGTTTTTT. This gives the protein CASSVGTVANTGELFF. The variable domain in full, with the rest retrieved from reference TRBV9 and TRBJ2-2, is DSGVTQTPKHLITATGQRVTLRCSPRSGDLSVYWYQQSLDQGLQFLIQYYNGEERAKGNILERFSAQQFPDLHSELNLSSLELGDSALYFCASSVGTVANTGELFFGEGSRLTVL.

V usage is TRBV7-3 and J usage is TRBJ2-2, with D possibly matching TRBD2 (5 bases). Between the trimmed V and J ends, which lost 0 bases and 4 bases, there was a span of 12 bases. The germline V gene has CDR1 SGHTA and CDR2 FQGTGA. The CDR3 runs 16 residues. The CDR3 spells CASSLTPSRGTGELFF. CDR3 nucleotides: TGTGCCAGCAGCTTAACACCAAGCCGGGGCACCGGGGAGCTGTTTTTT.

The genes are TRBV30 and TRBJ1-1, with D possibly being TRBD1 (6 bases). Per the germline V gene, CDR1 is GTSNPN and CDR2 is SVGIG (reference sequence). V lost 2 bases and J lost 0, with 16 bases in between. This CDR3 is built from 16 residues. The CDR3 nucleotides are TGTGCCTGGAGTCAGTCAGGGGTCCTAATGAACACTGAAGCTTTCTTT. Encoded protein: CAWSQSGVLMNTEAFF.

The chain couples TRBV7-6 to TRBJ1-1; D unresolved. Germline loops: CDR1 SGHVS, CDR2 FNYEAQ. V lost 0 bases to trimming and J lost 10 bases, with 12 bases between them. The CDR3 runs to 13 residues. CDR3 sequence: CASSLAEGGGAFF. CDR3 bases: TGTGCCAGCAGCTTAGCGGAGGGCGGAGGAGCTTTCTTT.

This clone was detected a few times. V is TRBV9 and J is TRBJ2-2, with a tentative D call TRBD2 (6 bases). The V end lost 0 bases, the J end lost 4 bases, and 13 bases lay between the germline ends. Per germline, CDR1 SGDLS and CDR2 YYNGEE. There are 16 residues in the CDR3. In DNA form, the CDR3 reads TGTGCCAGCAGCGTAGCCATCGGGGGAGGCACCGGGGAGCTGTTTTTT. Translated, it gives CASSVAIGGGTGELFF. Using reference TRBV9 and TRBJ2-2 for the parts outside the CDR3, the full variable domain is DSGVTQTPKHLITATGQRVTLRCSPRSGDLSVYWYQQSLDQGLQFLIQYYNGEERAKGNILERFSAQQFPDLHSELNLSSLELGDSALYFCASSVAIGGGTGELFFGEGSRLTVL.

DNA for the CDR3: TGTGCCAGCAGTTTTGACAGGGGAGGTTTTAATTCACCCCTCCACTTT. Its protein product is CASSFDRGGFNSPLHF. V gene TRBV2 combines with J gene TRBJ1-6, with 8 nucleotides matching TRBD1. CDR1 is SNHLY, CDR2 FYNNEI, per germline. The CDR3 loop spans 16 amino acids. The J segment lost 6 bases and the V segment lost 5 bases, leaving 9 bases of the junction unmatched.

This clone was counted once. The chain is built from TRBV5-6 and TRBJ2-1; D is ambiguous. Germline CDR1 is SGHDT and CDR2 is YYEEEE. The CDR3 runs to 11 residues. V shed 2 bases and J shed 7 bases, with 4 bases lying between them. The CDR3 nucleotides are TGTGCCAGCAGCTTTCAGAATGAGCAGTTCTTC. Its protein product is CASSFQNEQFF.

This rearrangement joins TRBV27 to TRBJ1-2; 7 bases map to TRBD1. The CDR3 length is 15 residues. Germline V gene lookup returns CDR1 MNHEY and CDR2 SMNVEV (reference sequence). V was pared by 2 bases and J by 6 bases, with 9 bases of the junction left unmatched. CDR3 DNA: TGTGCCAGCAGTTTAGAGGGCAGGGGGTGGAATGGCTACACCTTC. Translation: CASSLEGRGWNGYTF.

The chain recombines TRBV11-2 with TRBJ2-7, with D possibly being TRBD1 (6 bases). This CDR3 is built from 15 residues. V lost 2 bases and J 0 bases, leaving 11 bases between the germline ends. Germline lookup yields CDR1 SGHAT and CDR2 FQNNGV. CDR3 coding DNA: TGTGCCAGCAGCTTATCAGGGACACCCTCCTACGAGCAGTACTTC. It specifies CASSLSGTPSYEQYF.

CDR3 in DNA: TGTGCCAGCAGCCGACTGGATAGCAATCAGCCCCAGCATTTT. Encoded protein: CASSRLDSNQPQHF. The chain recombines TRBV28 with TRBJ1-5, with D hard to call. The CDR3 has 14 residues. Trimming took off 6 bases at V and 0 bases at J, with 9 bases between the two ends. Germline CDR1 is MDHEN and CDR2 is SYDVKM.

This chain connects TRBV6-5 to TRBJ1-6; 9 nucleotides line up with TRBD1. The CDR3 is 15 residues long. V shed 6 bases and J 8 bases; nucleotides not matched to a gene: 8. CDR1 MNHEY and CDR2 SVGAGI come from the germline V gene. CDR3 sequence: CASSLRRQGDSPLHF. The CDR3, as DNA: TGTGCCAGCAGCCTGCGAAGACAGGGGGATTCACCCCTCCACTTT.

The V and J genes are TRBV5-4 and TRBJ1-1; D is perhaps TRBD1 (5 bases). Trimming took off 4 bases at V and 4 bases at J, with 20 bases between the two ends. Germline V gene sequence: CDR1 SGHNT, CDR2 YYREEE (reference sequence). The CDR3 is made up of 16 amino acids. DNA of the CDR3: TGTGCCAGCAGCCACCTGGGAAGGGGTGCGTCCACTGAAGCTTTCTTT. As protein: CASSHLGRGASTEAFF.